This T cell receptor beta chain was captured in a study of OX40 agonist ivuxolimab in advanced cancers. Data came from immunoSEQ multiplex PCR; TCRdb stores just in-frame clones and leaves some out. This sample has 40,000 to 55,000 clones, with approximately 92% found just once. This clone has just one count. Source: CD4+ or CD8+ T cells sorted from blood, taken in a trial of the OX40 agonist ivuxolimab. The receptor's source is an adult with an advanced solid tumor such as melanoma, head and neck, liver or kidney cancer.

The CDR3 spells CASSLKYLGFGSGELFF. CDR3 sequence (DNA): TGTGCCAGCAGCTTGAAGTATTTGGGGTTTGGATCCGGGGAGCTGTTTTTT. The V and J genes are TRBV5-6 and TRBJ2-2; D unresolved. The germline V gene encodes CDR1 SGHDT and CDR2 YYEEEE. V lost 1 base and J 6 bases, leaving 19 bases between the germline ends. The CDR3 extends over 17 amino acids.